This TCR beta chain derives from a study of T cells in Graves' hyperthyroidism and ophthalmopathy. Study-level points and caveats: Model-based prediction identified ophthalmopathy a median 6.5 months prior to its onset. The blood repertoire included most of the expanded thyroid clonotypes above 0.001. A model using 13 V-J features told ophthalmopathy apart from stable hyperthyroidism.

As regards this clonotype: Its antigen is as yet unknown.

The investigators amplified TCR beta CDR3 regions from RNA transcripts. Using the HTBI primer set, a first-round RT-PCR was run on the TCR CDR3. TCRdb reanalysed the multiplex PCR reads using MiXCR and keeps one entry per CDR3 protein. The table includes 600,000 or so distinct CDR3 sequences, about 45% detected once. The sequencing sample was made of peripheral blood or thyroid tissue (not recorded which). The TCR originated in a woman between 18 and 29 years old with Graves' hyperthyroidism.

The CDR3 nucleotides read TGTGCCAGCAGCCAAGTCGCGGGAGAGTCCGGGGAGCTGTTTTTT. Translation gives CASSQVAGESGELFF. J is TRBJ2-2 and V is TRBV9; 7 bases match TRBD2. The CDR3 consists of 15 residues. The J segment lost 6 bases and the V segment lost 4 bases, leaving 9 bases of the junction unmatched. Germline V lookup: CDR1 SGDLS, CDR2 YYNGEE.